Below are 25 T cell receptor beta chains sequenced from a single sample in a study of T cells in women clearing cervical HPV infection. The table came from immunoSEQ multiplex PCR; TCRdb's copy has only in-frame clones and leaves some out. This sample's table reports fewer than 35,000 clones. The sample taken for sequencing was blood buffy coat. All receptors derive from a woman between 18 and 70 years old with a cervical HPV16 infection that either progressed to CIN3+ or cleared (not recorded which).

Regarding this clone: Read coverage stops 3 residues before the CDR3 terminus; the germline J gene supplies the remainder. This chain joins TRBV29-1 and TRBJ1-1; 9 bases match TRBD1. Per the germline V gene, CDR1 is SQVTM and CDR2 is ANQGSEA. This CDR3 is built from 14 residues. V gave up 6 bases and J gave up 0 bases; unmatched junction bases: 5. The CDR3 DNA, read in part, is TGCAGCGTCGGGACAGGGCCTATGAACACTGAA. Protein product: CSVGTGPMNTE. The CDR3 reads in full as CSVGTGPMNTEAFF.

A note on this clone: The missing CDR3 end, 3 residues past where the read stops, is filled in from the germline J gene. V gene TRBV30 combines with J gene TRBJ1-5; TRBD1 agrees at 7 bases. The CDR3 runs 15 residues. The junction had 4 bases not matched to a gene; V was cut back by 1 base and J by 1 base. The germline V gene has CDR1 GTSNPN and CDR2 SVGIG (reference sequence). CDR3: CAWSAGQTSNQPQHF. The sequenced CDR3 bases are TGTGCCTGGAGTGCGGGACAGACGAGCAATCAGCCC.

Comment on this clone: The read ends 3 residues shy of where the CDR3 ends; the end is completed using the germline J gene. This chain uses TRBV7-3 with TRBJ2-3; 8 positions agree with TRBD1. CDR1 is SGHTA, CDR2 FQGTGA, per germline. The length of the CDR3 is 14 residues. The ends lost 5 bases at V and 5 bases at J; junction bases unmatched: 6. The covered CDR3 bases are TGTGCCAGCAGCCCACATGACAGGGGAGATACG. Translated, it gives CASSPHDRGDT. The whole CDR3 sequence is CASSPHDRGDTQYF. The full variable domain, its missing parts supplied by reference TRBV7-3 and TRBJ2-3, is GAGVSQTPSNKVTEKGKYVELRCDPISGHTALYWYRQSLGQGPEFLIYFQGTGAADDSGLPNDRFFAVRPEGSVSTLKIQRTERGDSAVYLCASSPHDRGDTQYFGPGTRLTVL.

To note about this clone: The CDR3 end lies 3 residues beyond the end of the read and is filled in from the germline J gene. This chain links TRBV14 with TRBJ1-1, with D unresolved. The V and J ends lost 3 bases and 5 bases respectively, with 13 bases between them. CDR3 length: 14 residues. Germline V lookup: CDR1 SGHDN, CDR2 FVKESK. The sequenced part of the CDR3 DNA is TGTGCCAGCAGCCAGCCAGTCCGGCGGACTGAA. This sequence encodes CASSQPVRRTE. The full CDR3 is CASSQPVRRTEAFF.

To note about this clone: The read finishes 3 residues shy of the CDR3 end, and the germline J gene is used to complete it. The V and J genes are TRBV19 and TRBJ2-6; tentatively, D is TRBD1 (5 bases). The CDR3 spans 16 residues. CDR1 is LNHDA, CDR2 SQIVND, per germline (reference sequence). The V and J ends lost 5 bases and 2 bases respectively, with 13 bases between them. CDR3 region: CASSGWARAGANVLTF. The sequenced part of the CDR3 DNA is TGTGCCAGTAGTGGATGGGCCAGGGCTGGGGCCAACGTC.

With respect to this clone: The read stops 3 residues short of the end of the CDR3; the missing end is completed from the germline J gene. This chain joins TRBV7-2 and TRBJ1-3, with D unresolved. The germline gives CDR1 SGHTA, CDR2 FQGNSA. Deletions cut 3 bases from V and 2 bases from J, with 11 bases between. There are 15 residues in the CDR3. The covered CDR3 bases are TGTGCCAGCAGCTTCGGGGTGAGGGCTGGAAACACC. It codes for CASSFGVRAGNT. The complete CDR3 protein is CASSFGVRAGNTIYF.

As to this clone: The CDR3 end is not reached by the read, which stops 3 residues before it; the germline J gene fills it in. J is TRBJ1-5 and V is TRBV7-2; a possible D gene is TRBD1 (6 bases). The CDR3 has 15 amino acids. The V gene lost 1 base and the J gene lost 5 bases, with 12 bases spanning the gap. CDR1 SGHTA and CDR2 FQGNSA come from the germline V gene. The CDR3 here is CASSLGAWTDQPQHF. CDR3 DNA (partial): TGTGCCAGCAGCTTAGGGGCCTGGACAGATCAGCCC.

Worth noting for this clone: The read halts 3 residues ahead of the CDR3 end, with the missing end drawn from the germline J gene. The J gene is TRBJ2-7, the V gene TRBV20-1; 10 bases map to TRBD2. Looked up from germline, CDR1 is DFQATT and CDR2 is SNEGSKA (reference sequence). There are 16 residues in the CDR3. The J segment lost 2 bases and the V segment lost 0 bases, leaving 7 bases of the junction unmatched. Partial CDR3 DNA: TGCAGTGCTAGAGACTCCCGGAGCGGGGGGGCCTACGAG. Protein: CSARDSRSGGAYE. In full, the CDR3 reads CSARDSRSGGAYEQYF.

In regard to this clone: Read data end 3 residues before the CDR3 end; the end is taken from the germline J gene. This chain links TRBV18 with TRBJ2-5, with D perhaps TRBD1 (6 bases). V lost 5 bases, J lost 5 bases, and 15 bases lay in between. The CDR3 spans 14 residues. Germline-derived CDR1 and CDR2 are KGHSH and LQKENI. The sequenced part of the CDR3 DNA is TGTGCCAGCTCAGAAGGACAGCCTGGTGAGACC. It specifies CASSEGQPGET. The full CDR3 sequence reads CASSEGQPGETQYF.

A note on this clone: The read finishes 3 residues shy of the CDR3 end, and the germline J gene is used to complete it. This chain joins TRBV5-4 and TRBJ2-2, with 9 bases lining up with TRBD1. CDR1 is SGHNT, CDR2 YYREEE, per germline (reference sequence). J lost 8 bases, V lost 4 bases, and 6 bases had no gene match. The length of the CDR3 is 14 residues. Incomplete CDR3 DNA: TGTGCCAGCAGCGTGGACAGGGGTGAGGGGGAG. Protein product: CASSVDRGEGE. The full CDR3 sequence reads CASSVDRGEGELFF.

Remarks on this clone: The sequence runs out 3 residues before the end of the CDR3; the remainder is reconstructed from the germline J gene. This sequence joins TRBV5-1 and TRBJ1-4, with D possibly being TRBD1 (5 bases). This CDR3 contains 13 residues. With 5 bases removed from V and 7 bases from J, the gap between germline ends came to 12 bases. The V gene's germline CDR1 is SGHRS and CDR2 YFSETQ. The CDR3 DNA, read in part, is TGCGCCAGCAGTAATCAGGGCGGTGAAAAA. Amino acids: CASSNQGGEK. The CDR3 reads in full as CASSNQGGEKLFF.

A note on this clone: The read terminates 3 residues before the CDR3 end, so the remaining end is supplied by the germline J gene. The chain combines TRBV30 with TRBJ1-2; D unresolved. Germline lookup yields CDR1 GTSNPN and CDR2 SVGIG (reference sequence). This CDR3 is built from 13 residues. V was pared by 0 bases and J by 4 bases, with 9 bases between. The CDR3 region is CAWSVGQAYGYTF. CDR3 DNA (partial): TGTGCCTGGAGTGTAGGGCAGGCCTATGGC.

On this clone: The read ends 3 residues before the CDR3 terminus; that terminus is restored from the germline J gene. V and J are TRBV6-2 or TRBV6-3 and TRBJ2-5, with a possible D match to TRBD1 (6 bases). The germline CDR1 and CDR2 sequences are MNHEY and SVGEGT. V lost 5 bases, J lost 1 base, and 11 bases lay in between. The CDR3 consists of 14 residues. CDR3: CASSQWTVQETQYF. The CDR3 bases that were read are TGTGCCAGCAGTCAATGGACAGTCCAAGAGACC.

On this clone itself: The read gets to within 3 residues of the CDR3 end, and the germline J gene fills in the rest. The rearrangement links TRBV7-8 to TRBJ2-1; TRBD2 agrees at 7 bases. Trimming cost V 4 bases and J 0 bases; bases outside gene matches: 12. The germline V gene has CDR1 SGHVS and CDR2 FQNEAQ. The CDR3 totals 18 residues. CDR3 bases read: TGTGCCAGCAGCTCCGCGGCGGTGGCTAGCGGCTCCTACAATGAG. Translated: CASSSAAVASGSYNE. The entire CDR3 protein is CASSSAAVASGSYNEQFF.

Concerning this clone: The missing CDR3 end, 3 residues past where the read stops, is filled in from the germline J gene. This rearrangement joins TRBV11-2 to TRBJ2-3; 7 nucleotides match TRBD1. Germline V gene lookup returns CDR1 SGHAT and CDR2 FQNNGV. The junction had 10 bases not matched to a gene; V was cut back by 5 bases and J by 8 bases. The CDR3 runs 14 residues. CDR3 in amino acids: CASSAGTDRGTQYF. The sequenced CDR3 bases are TGTGCCAGCAGCGCCGGGACAGACCGAGGTACG.

A word on this clone: The read stops 3 residues short of the end of the CDR3; the missing end is completed from the germline J gene. This chain links TRBV12-3 or TRBV12-4 with TRBJ2-7; 10 bases match TRBD2. The length of the CDR3 is 15 residues. J was trimmed by 0 bases and V by 6 bases; bases with no gene match: 5. CDR3: CASSSSGGRSYEQYF. Incomplete CDR3 DNA: TGTGCCAGCAGCTCTAGCGGGGGCCGCTCCTACGAG.

For this clone: The CDR3 end falls 3 residues outside the read, so it is completed with the germline J gene. This chain connects TRBV2 to TRBJ1-2, with a tentative D call TRBD1 (5 bases). Looked up from germline, CDR1 is SNHLY and CDR2 is FYNNEI. The CDR3 extends over 15 amino acids. Trimming cost V 3 bases and J 4 bases, with 15 bases left between them. CDR3 sequence reads: CASSESGGGGYGYTF. The CDR3 bases that were read are TGTGCCAGCAGTGAGTCCGGGGGAGGAGGCTATGGC. Complete variable domain (other parts from reference TRBV2 and TRBJ1-2): EPEVTQTPSHQVTQMGQEVILRCVPISNHLYFYWYRQILGQKVEFLVSFYNNEISEKSEIFDDQFSVERPDGSNFTLKIRSTKLEDSAMYFCASSESGGGGYGYTFGSGTRLTVV.

Comment on this clone: The CDR3 end falls 3 residues outside the read, so it is completed with the germline J gene. The chain links TRBV7-3 to TRBJ2-1, with TRBD2 matching over 9 bases. Germline trimming cut 2 bases from V and 7 bases from J; bases unmatched to any gene: 6. Germline CDR1 is SGHTA and CDR2 is FQGTGA. This CDR3 contains 15 residues. The chain's CDR3 is CASSLLAGGGNEQFF. CDR3 bases read: TGTGCCAGCAGCTTATTGGCGGGAGGGGGAAATGAG.

Regarding this clone: The read terminates 3 residues ahead of where the CDR3 ends, so the germline J gene completes it. This sequence joins TRBV19 and TRBJ1-5, with 11 bases fitting TRBD1. From germline, CDR1 is LNHDA and CDR2 SQIVND (reference sequence). J was trimmed by 5 bases and V by 3 bases; bases with no gene match: 0. CDR3 length: 14 amino acids. The sequenced CDR3 bases are TGTGCCAGTAGTATGGGACAGGGGGATCAGCCC. Its translation is CASSMGQGDQP. The full CDR3 reads CASSMGQGDQPQHF.

This clone is called large (0.1 to 1%) based on its frequency. Coverage ceases 3 residues before the CDR3 finishes, and the germline J gene fills in the end. The chain recombines TRBV28 with TRBJ1-1; D gene unclear. The germline CDR1 and CDR2 sequences are MDHEN and SYDVKM. CDR3 length: 11 amino acids. V gave up 5 bases and J gave up 4 bases, with 5 bases separating them. The covered CDR3 bases are TGTGCCAGCAGTATTAGCACTGAA. It is translated as CASSISTE. The full CDR3 sequence reads CASSISTEAFF. The full variable domain, in which reference TRBV28 and TRBJ1-1 provide the parts outside the CDR3, is DVKVTQSSRYLVKRTGEKVFLECVQDMDHENMFWYRQDPGLGLRLIYFSYDVKMKEKGDIPEGYSVSREKKERFSLILESASTNQTSMYLCASSISTEAFFGQGTRLTVV.

Note on this clone: Sequencing ends 3 residues short of the CDR3 end; the germline J gene provides the rest. This chain uses TRBV5-4 with TRBJ1-2; weak D call: TRBD1 (6 bases). The V and J ends lost 1 base and 6 bases respectively, with 10 bases between them. This CDR3 is 13 amino acids long. CDR1 and CDR2 from the germline V gene are SGHNT and YYREEE (reference sequence). This chain's CDR3 is CASSLSKGDGYTF. The part of the CDR3 DNA that was read is TGTGCCAGCAGCTTGAGTAAGGGGGATGGC.

Note on this clone: The sequenced fragment ends 3 residues before the CDR3 boundary, so the rest is inferred from the germline J gene. The chain links TRBV12-3 or TRBV12-4 to TRBJ1-1; possible D gene TRBD1, 6 bases. CDR3 length equals 15 residues. The V end was cut by 5 bases, the J end by 1 base, with 14 bases between. The covered CDR3 bases are TGTGCCAGCAGTCCCGGACAGATGAGGAACACTGAA. It is translated as CASSPGQMRNTE. Given in full, the CDR3 is CASSPGQMRNTEAFF.

A word on this clone: Read data end 3 residues before the CDR3 end; the end is taken from the germline J gene. The chain combines TRBV5-8 with TRBJ1-1, with a possible D match to TRBD1 (5 bases). The CDR3 is made up of 15 amino acids. V dropped 0 bases and J dropped 1 base, with 10 bases sitting between them. The germline CDR1 and CDR2 sequences are SGHTS and YDEGEE. This chain's CDR3 is CASSLGTLRNTEAFF. CDR3 bases read: TGTGCCAGCAGCTTGGGGACACTTAGGAACACTGAA.

Note on this clone: Read data end 3 residues before the CDR3 end; the end is taken from the germline J gene. The chain couples TRBV6-4 to TRBJ2-2, with 11 nucleotides matching TRBD2. Germline CDR1 is MRHNA and CDR2 is SNTAGT. The trim removed 3 bases at V and 6 bases at J, leaving 0 bases unmatched. This CDR3 comprises 14 residues. CDR3 protein: CASSELAGAGELFF. Incomplete CDR3 DNA: TGTGCCAGCAGTGAACTAGCGGGAGCCGGGGAG.

CDR3 sequence reads: CASSTQGATGELFF. CDR3 DNA, as far as it was read: TGTGCCAGCAGCACACAGGGGGCGACCGGGGAG. The rearrangement uses TRBV7-2 and TRBJ2-2; TRBD1 matches 9 bases. The read ends 3 residues before the CDR3 terminus; that terminus is restored from the germline J gene. Germline-derived CDR1 and CDR2 are SGHTA and FQGNSA. The junction had 3 bases not matched to a gene; V was cut back by 5 bases and J by 5 bases. The CDR3 has 14 amino acids.